The 31 T cell receptor beta chains below come from one sample, sequenced in a study of blood T cell repertoires in COVID-19. Some clones are missing from TCRdb's copy, which holds only in-frame ones; the method was immunoSEQ multiplex PCR. The sample has approximately 77,000 clones, about 87% seen once. Specimen: peripheral blood. The receptor source for this set is a man aged 45-65 years with active COVID-19.

The chain is built from TRBV7-6 and TRBJ2-3, with TRBD2 identical over 10 bases. The germline V gene encodes CDR1 SGHVS and CDR2 FNYEAQ. The CDR3 loop spans 19 amino acids. Trimming removed 5 bases from V and 2 bases from J; junction bases left unmatched: 16. DNA of the CDR3: TGTGCCAGCAGCCACGGACCCGGACTAGCGGAGAGGCCCACAGATACGCAGTATTTT. Its translation is CASSHGPGLAERPTDTQYF.

The rearrangement uses TRBV25-1 and TRBJ2-2; 9 nucleotides line up with TRBD1. The CDR3 length is 13 residues. Germline trimming cut 6 bases from V and 7 bases from J; bases unmatched to any gene: 3. Germline loops: CDR1 MGHDK, CDR2 SYGVNS. CDR3 protein: CASSQTGGGELFF. Written as DNA, the CDR3 is TGTGCCAGCAGCCAGACAGGGGGCGGGGAGCTGTTTTTT.

The chain's CDR3 is CAWGDSPHYGYTF. The CDR3 DNA follows: TGTGCCTGGGGGGACAGTCCCCACTATGGCTACACCTTC. The rearrangement uses TRBV30 and TRBJ1-2; TRBD1 agrees at 7 bases. With V trimmed by 5 bases and J by 3 bases, 6 bases remained unmatched. The CDR3 sequence is 13 residues long. Per the germline V gene, CDR1 is GTSNPN and CDR2 is SVGIG (reference sequence).

This clone was detected only once. The sample carries other DNA sequences with the same CDR3. The chain uses TRBV28 and TRBJ2-7; 9 bases align to TRBD2. Germline V gives CDR1 MDHEN, CDR2 SYDVKM. V gave up 2 bases and J gave up 1 base; unmatched junction bases: 0. The CDR3 is 14 residues long. The CDR3 here is CASSLLAGSYEQYF. CDR3 DNA sequence: TGTGCCAGCAGTTTACTAGCGGGATCCTACGAGCAGTACTTC.

This chain connects TRBV15 to TRBJ2-3; TRBD1 might be the D (6 bases). The CDR3 is 15 residues long. CDR1 is LNHNV and CDR2 is YYDKDF in the germline V gene (reference sequence). Trimming pared 3 bases from V and 0 bases from J, leaving 10 bases between. DNA of the CDR3: TGTGCCACCAGCAGGAAAGGACAGAGCACAGATACGCAGTATTTT. Protein product: CATSRKGQSTDTQYF.

This clone appeared a single time. This chain joins TRBV11-2 and TRBJ2-5, with 15 positions matching TRBD2. Losses at the gene ends were 5 bases for V and 4 bases for J; bases not matched to a gene: 5. The CDR3 length is 16 residues. Germline V gene sequence: CDR1 SGHAT, CDR2 FQNNGV. CDR3 residues: CASSQGLAGGLETQYF. In DNA, the CDR3 is TGTGCCAGCAGCCAAGGACTAGCGGGGGGGCTAGAGACCCAGTACTTC.

This clone showed up just once. J is TRBJ2-7 and V is TRBV5-1; weak D call: TRBD1 (5 bases). In germline, CDR1 is SGHRS, CDR2 YFSETQ. This CDR3 has 16 amino acids. V lost 1 base, J lost 0 bases, and 14 bases lay in between. The CDR3 region is CASSLNGAPLSYEQYF. Written as DNA, the CDR3 is TGCGCCAGCAGCTTGAATGGGGCTCCACTCTCCTACGAGCAGTACTTC.

This clone was recorded once. The chain employs TRBV12-5 and TRBJ1-1; D possibly corresponds to TRBD1 (5 bases). CDR1 is LGHNT and CDR2 is FRNRAP in the germline V gene. V lost 1 base, J lost 5 bases, and 11 bases lay in between. The CDR3 contains 14 residues. CDR3 DNA: TGTGCTAGTGGTTTGGGAACTGGGGGGACTGAAGCTTTCTTT. It yields the protein CASGLGTGGTEAFF.

This clone was recorded only once. The V gene is TRBV5-1, the J gene TRBJ2-3, with D possibly being TRBD2 (6 bases). Per germline, CDR1 SGHRS and CDR2 YFSETQ. This CDR3 is 14 amino acids long. Trimming removed 2 bases at V and 6 bases at J, with 13 bases between. The CDR3 loop reads CASSFRDFPDTQYF. As DNA, the CDR3 is TGCGCCAGCAGCTTTCGGGACTTCCCCGATACGCAGTATTTT.

The chain joins TRBV11-1 to TRBJ2-2; D is perhaps TRBD2 (6 bases). The CDR3 runs 16 residues. V was clipped by 4 bases and J by 0 bases, with 12 bases between them. In germline, CDR1 is SGHAT, CDR2 FQDESV (reference sequence). The CDR3 bases are TGTGCCAGCAGCTGGGGGGAAAACGCGAACACCGGGGAGCTGTTTTTT. Translating gives CASSWGENANTGELFF.

The chain uses TRBV11-1 and TRBJ1-2, with 8 bases aligning to TRBD1. The CDR3 contains 13 residues. Germline V gives CDR1 SGHAT, CDR2 FQDESV (reference sequence). With V trimmed by 5 bases and J by 11 bases, 10 bases remained unmatched. The CDR3 loop is CASSDRDRSGYTF. CDR3 nucleotides: TGTGCCAGCAGCGACCGGGACAGGTCTGGTTACACCTTC.

The rearrangement joins TRBV6-5 to TRBJ2-1; D not certain. Germline-derived CDR1 and CDR2 are MNHEY and SVGAGI. The CDR3 covers 11 residues. The V end was cut by 8 bases, the J end by 4 bases, with 6 bases between. As DNA, the CDR3 is TGTGCCAGCCGCCGGTACAATGAGCAGTTCTTC. Translating it yields CASRRYNEQFF.

This clone occurred a few times. The chain joins TRBV19 to TRBJ1-2; D may be TRBD1 (6 bases). The CDR3 runs to 12 residues. Trimming pared 3 bases from V and 5 bases from J, leaving 7 bases between. CDR1 and CDR2 from the germline V gene are LNHDA and SQIVND (reference sequence). The CDR3 loop is CASSMDSYGYTF. The CDR3 DNA reads TGTGCCAGTAGTATGGACAGTTATGGCTACACCTTC.

This chain joins TRBV3-1 (or the pseudogene TRBV3-2) and TRBJ2-7, with 14 bases identical to TRBD2. V lost 1 base and J lost 2; bases outside the gene matches: 7. CDR3 size: 18 residues. The germline V gene has CDR1 LGHDT and CDR2 YNNKEL (reference sequence). CDR3 nucleotides: TGTGCCAGCAGCCAAGGACTAGCGGGGGGGCTGTACCCCTACGAGCAGTACTTC. It codes for CASSQGLAGGLYPYEQYF.

V usage is TRBV15 and J usage is TRBJ2-2; TRBD2 matches 9 bases. The CDR3 spans 14 residues. CDR1 is LNHNV, CDR2 YYDKDF, per germline (reference sequence). V lost 6 bases, J lost 3 bases, and 2 bases stayed unmatched. DNA of the CDR3: TGTGCCACCAGGGGACTAGCAGACACCGGGGAGCTGTTTTTT. Translating gives CATRGLADTGELFF.

The chain joins TRBV5-4 to TRBJ2-1, with 10 bases that match TRBD1. The germline V gene encodes CDR1 SGHNT and CDR2 YYREEE (reference sequence). This CDR3 comprises 15 residues. V was clipped by 5 bases and J by 9 bases; unmatched bases: 11. The CDR3 sequence is CASRKTGTGAPEQFF. The CDR3 coding sequence is TGTGCCAGCAGAAAAACGGGGACAGGGGCCCCTGAGCAGTTCTTC.

The CDR3 spells CASSKNLEGREWDSPLHF. CDR3 in DNA: TGTGCCAGCAGCAAAAACCTCGAGGGGCGGGAGTGGGATTCACCCCTCCACTTT. The gene calls are TRBV7-4 and TRBJ1-6; possibly TRBD1 for D (5 bases). Between the trimmed V and J ends, which lost 5 bases and 8 bases, there was a span of 25 bases. In germline, CDR1 is SGHVT, CDR2 SQSDAQ. This CDR3 is 18 amino acids long.

V gene TRBV27 combines with J gene TRBJ1-4; D not resolved. The CDR3 loop spans 12 amino acids. CDR1 and CDR2 from the germline V gene are MNHEY and SMNVEV (reference sequence). The germline V and J ends were trimmed by 6 bases and 2 bases, with 4 bases remaining between them. The CDR3 spells CASRSTNEKLFF. The CDR3 bases are TGTGCCAGCAGATCGACTAATGAAAAACTGTTTTTT.

V usage is TRBV7-9 and J usage is TRBJ1-1; no reliable D call. Germline V gene lookup returns CDR1 SEHNR and CDR2 FQNEAQ (reference sequence). Trimming removed 1 base from V and 3 bases from J, with 15 bases in between. The CDR3 has 16 residues. The CDR3 DNA reads as TGTGCCAGCAGCTTAGGTTTGGGGAGAGCGGACACTGAAGCTTTCTTT. Amino acids: CASSLGLGRADTEAFF. The complete variable domain, with remaining parts taken from reference TRBV7-9 and TRBJ1-1, reads DTGVSQNPRHKITKRGQNVTFRCDPISEHNRLYWYRQTLGQGPEFLTYFQNEAQLEKSRLLSDRFSAERPKGSFSTLEIQRTEQGDSAMYLCASSLGLGRADTEAFFGQGTRLTVV.

This clone was seen once. This chain joins TRBV19 and TRBJ1-1, with D unclear. CDR3 length: 17 amino acids. V was clipped by 6 bases and J by 0 bases, with 20 bases between them. The V gene's germline CDR1 is LNHDA and CDR2 SQIVND (reference sequence). CDR3 nucleotide sequence: TGTGCCAGTAGCCCCTCGGGAGGCATGAGCATGAACACTGAAGCTTTCTTT. Protein sequence: CASSPSGGMSMNTEAFF.

The rearrangement joins TRBV2 to TRBJ1-1, with D perhaps TRBD1 (6 bases). CDR3 length: 14 amino acids. V was shortened by 7 bases and J by 5 bases, with 17 bases between the two germline ends. Germline CDR1 and CDR2: SNHLY and FYNNEI. CDR3 sequence (DNA): TGTGCCAGCACAGGGTCTAGGGGGGGGACTGAAGCTTTCTTT. It yields the protein CASTGSRGGTEAFF.

This sequence joins TRBV10-1 and TRBJ1-6, with 7 bases fitting TRBD1. V was pared by 4 bases and J by 10 bases, with 7 bases of the junction left unmatched. There are 14 residues in the CDR3. Germline V gives CDR1 WNHNN, CDR2 SYGVQD (reference sequence). As DNA, the CDR3 is TGCGCCAGCAGTGTACAGGGGATGGGATCACCCCTCCACTTT. The encoded protein is CASSVQGMGSPLHF.

This clone was counted a single time. The V call is TRBV5-5, the J call TRBJ1-2; D gene ambiguous. Trimming stripped 0 bases from V and 8 bases from J, with 17 bases between. The CDR3 loop spans 15 amino acids. The germline V gene has CDR1 SGHKS and CDR2 YYEKEE (reference sequence). The CDR3: CASSLGGPGQRGYTF. The CDR3 bases are TGTGCCAGCAGCTTGGGGGGTCCGGGCCAGCGGGGCTACACCTTC.

The chain links TRBV4-3 to TRBJ2-3, with a possible D match to TRBD2 (5 bases). Germline CDR1 LGHNA, CDR2 YSLEER. CDR3 length: 16 amino acids. The V end was cut by 0 bases, the J end by 5 bases, with 15 bases between. The CDR3 DNA follows: TGCGCCAGCAGCCAAGATCACTCCCCCCGGGAAGATACGCAGTATTTT. This codes for CASSQDHSPREDTQYF.

The gene calls are TRBV11-1 and TRBJ1-1; 7 bases match TRBD1. Germline trimming cut 4 bases from V and 11 bases from J; bases unmatched to any gene: 4. CDR1 and CDR2 from the germline V gene are SGHAT and FQDESV (reference sequence). This CDR3 region has 11 residues. The CDR3 DNA sequence: TGTGCCAGCAGCTACGACAGGGTCGCTTTCTTT. Protein product: CASSYDRVAFF.

This sequence joins TRBV11-2 and TRBJ1-1, with 8 bases identical to TRBD1. Germline values: CDR1 SGHAT, CDR2 FQNNGV. The J segment lost 5 bases and the V segment lost 1 base, leaving 6 bases of the junction unmatched. This CDR3 spans 15 amino acids. The DNA of the CDR3 is TGTGCCAGCAGCTTAGTTCAGGGGGCGCGAACTGAAGCTTTCTTT. This gives the protein CASSLVQGARTEAFF.

The gene calls are TRBV15 and TRBJ2-7; the match to TRBD2 covers 8 bases. Germline values: CDR1 LNHNV, CDR2 YYDKDF (reference sequence). After removal of 3 bases from V and 0 bases from J, the junction contained 7 bases not matched to a gene. The CDR3 runs 16 residues. DNA for the CDR3: TGTGCCACCAGCAGTCCCTGGCGGGAGGACTCCTACGAGCAGTACTTC. It specifies CATSSPWREDSYEQYF.

The chain has TRBV6-5 and TRBJ1-2; the match to TRBD1 covers 9 bases. The V gene's germline CDR1 is MNHEY and CDR2 SVGAGI. The CDR3 is 15 amino acids. Losses at the gene ends were 7 bases for V and 2 bases for J; bases not matched to a gene: 8. The CDR3 DNA reads TGTGCCAGCACCTTACAGACAGGGGGAAACTATGGCTACACCTTC. Translation gives CASTLQTGGNYGYTF.

The V gene is TRBV4-2, the J gene TRBJ2-2; 9 positions agree with TRBD1. Trimming removed 0 bases from V and 6 bases from J; junction bases left unmatched: 8. The germline gives CDR1 LGHNA, CDR2 YNFKEQ. The CDR3 consists of 17 residues. The CDR3 is CASSQDQGTGRSGELFF. The CDR3 nucleotides read TGTGCCAGCAGCCAAGATCAGGGGACAGGGAGGTCCGGGGAGCTGTTTTTT.

V usage is TRBV5-4 and J usage is TRBJ1-2; 7 nucleotides line up with TRBD1. CDR3 size: 14 residues. Germline CDR1 reads SGHNT; CDR2 reads YYREEE (reference sequence). V trimming: 10 bases; J trimming: 8 bases; junction bases outside the gene matches: 17. CDR3 protein: CAATTGASTAGYTF. The CDR3, as DNA: TGTGCCGCAACCACAGGGGCCTCTACTGCCGGCTACACCTTC.

The chain employs TRBV18 and TRBJ2-2; TRBD2 matches at 9 bases. From germline, CDR1 is KGHSH and CDR2 LQKENI. J gave up 4 bases and V 3 bases, and 3 bases lay outside the gene matches. This CDR3 comprises 15 residues. In nucleotides, the CDR3 is TGTGCCAGCTCACCGCCTAGCGGGACCACCGGGGAGCTGTTTTTT. Translation: CASSPPSGTTGELFF.